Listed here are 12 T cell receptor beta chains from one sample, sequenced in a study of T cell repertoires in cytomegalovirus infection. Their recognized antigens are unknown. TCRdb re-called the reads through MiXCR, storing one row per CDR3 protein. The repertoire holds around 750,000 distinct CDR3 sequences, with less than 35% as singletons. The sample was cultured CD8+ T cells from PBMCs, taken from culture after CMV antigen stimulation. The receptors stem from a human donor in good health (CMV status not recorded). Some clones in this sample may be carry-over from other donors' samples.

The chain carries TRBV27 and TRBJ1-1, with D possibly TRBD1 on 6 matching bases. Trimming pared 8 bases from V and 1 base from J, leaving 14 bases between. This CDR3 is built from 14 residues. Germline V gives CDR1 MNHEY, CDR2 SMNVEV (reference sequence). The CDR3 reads CASARGGSNTEAFF. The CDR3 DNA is TGTGCCAGCGCGAGAGGGGGTTCGAACACTGAAGCTTTCTTT.

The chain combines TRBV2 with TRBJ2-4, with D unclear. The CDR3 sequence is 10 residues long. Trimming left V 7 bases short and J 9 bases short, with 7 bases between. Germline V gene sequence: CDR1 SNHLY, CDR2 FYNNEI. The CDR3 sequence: CASMSGIQYF. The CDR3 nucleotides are TGTGCCAGCATGAGTGGCATTCAGTACTTC.

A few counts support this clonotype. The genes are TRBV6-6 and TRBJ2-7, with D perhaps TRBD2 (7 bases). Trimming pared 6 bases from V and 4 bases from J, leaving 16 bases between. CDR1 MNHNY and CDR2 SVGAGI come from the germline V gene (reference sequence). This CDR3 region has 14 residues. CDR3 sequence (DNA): TGTGCCAGCAGCCAAGGGGGGGTGCTTTACGAGCAGTACTTC. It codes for CASSQGGVLYEQYF.

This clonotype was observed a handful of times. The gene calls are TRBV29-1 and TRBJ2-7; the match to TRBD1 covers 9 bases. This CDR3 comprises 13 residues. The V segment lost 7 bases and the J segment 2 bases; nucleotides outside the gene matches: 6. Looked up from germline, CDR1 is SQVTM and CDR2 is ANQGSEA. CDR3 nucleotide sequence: TGCAGCGCCGGGACAGGGAAGGCCTACGAGCAGTACTTC. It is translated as CSAGTGKAYEQYF.

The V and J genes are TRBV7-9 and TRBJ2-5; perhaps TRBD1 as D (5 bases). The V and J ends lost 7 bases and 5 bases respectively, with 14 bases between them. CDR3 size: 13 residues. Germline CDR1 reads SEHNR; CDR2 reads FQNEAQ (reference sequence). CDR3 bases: TGTGCCAGCACCCCCCCACAGGTGGAGACCCAGTACTTC. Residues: CASTPPQVETQYF.

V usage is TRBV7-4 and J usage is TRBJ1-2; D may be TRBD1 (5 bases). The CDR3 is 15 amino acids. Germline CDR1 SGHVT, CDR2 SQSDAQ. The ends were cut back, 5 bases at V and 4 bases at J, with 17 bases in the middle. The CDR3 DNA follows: TGTGCCAGCAGCCCAGGGTCACGGGGGAGCTATGGCTACACCTTC. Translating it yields CASSPGSRGSYGYTF.

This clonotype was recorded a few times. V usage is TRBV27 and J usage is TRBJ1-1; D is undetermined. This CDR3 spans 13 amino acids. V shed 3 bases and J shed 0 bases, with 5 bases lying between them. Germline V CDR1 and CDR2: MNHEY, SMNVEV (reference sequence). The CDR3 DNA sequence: TGTGCCAGCAGTTTTGAAGTGAACACTGAAGCTTTCTTT. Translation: CASSFEVNTEAFF.

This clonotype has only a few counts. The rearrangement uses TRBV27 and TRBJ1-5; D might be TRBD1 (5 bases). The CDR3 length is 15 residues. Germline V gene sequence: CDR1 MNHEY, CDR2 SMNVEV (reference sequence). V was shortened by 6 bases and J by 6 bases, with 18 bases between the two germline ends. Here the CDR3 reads CASSYSAGPGQPQHF. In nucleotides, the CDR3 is TGTGCCAGCAGCTATAGCGCAGGGCCGGGTCAGCCCCAGCATTTT.

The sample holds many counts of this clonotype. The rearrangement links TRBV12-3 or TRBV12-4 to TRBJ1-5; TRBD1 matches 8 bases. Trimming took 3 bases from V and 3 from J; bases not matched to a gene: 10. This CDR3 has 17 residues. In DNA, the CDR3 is TGTGCCAGCAGTTTCGGGGCGGACAGGGCCTTCAATCAGCCCCAGCATTTT. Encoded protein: CASSFGADRAFNQPQHF.

The CDR3 coding sequence is TGTGCCAGCACCTCTTCTTTGGGGGCCAACGTCCTGACTTTC. As protein: CASTSSLGANVLTF. The chain joins TRBV28 to TRBJ2-6; D not resolved. CDR1 and CDR2 (germline): MDHEN, SYDVKM. With 7 bases removed from V and 4 bases from J, the gap between germline ends came to 11 bases. CDR3 length: 14 amino acids.

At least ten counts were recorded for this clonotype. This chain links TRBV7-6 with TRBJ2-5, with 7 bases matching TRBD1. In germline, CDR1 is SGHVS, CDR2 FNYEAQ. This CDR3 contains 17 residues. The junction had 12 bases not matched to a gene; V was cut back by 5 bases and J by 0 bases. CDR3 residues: CASSLKSRDRDQETQYF. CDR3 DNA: TGTGCCAGCAGCCTGAAATCCCGGGACAGAGACCAAGAGACCCAGTACTTC.

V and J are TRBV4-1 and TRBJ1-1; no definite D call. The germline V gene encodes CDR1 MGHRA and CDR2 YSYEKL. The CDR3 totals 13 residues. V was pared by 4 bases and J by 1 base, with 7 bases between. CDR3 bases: TGCGCCAGCAGCCGAAAGGCGAACACTGAAGCTTTCTTT. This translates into CASSRKANTEAFF.